The 11 T cell receptor beta chains reported below all come from one sample, sequenced in a study of T cell changes during pregnancy in multiple sclerosis. Measured with immunoSEQ multiplex PCR; TCRdb has only the in-frame clones, and not every one. Of fewer than 90,000 clones listed, 90% to 95% are singletons. The source was peripheral blood, collected in the first trimester of pregnancy. The source of these receptors is a female donor with multiple sclerosis, enrolled in a pregnancy study.

The J gene is TRBJ1-4, the V gene TRBV5-4; D gene ambiguous. Looked up from germline, CDR1 is SGHNT and CDR2 is YYREEE (reference sequence). The CDR3 is 12 amino acids. The V end was cut by 4 bases, the J end by 3 bases, with 4 bases between. This CDR3 is CASSRANEKLFF. The CDR3 coding sequence is TGTGCCAGCAGCCGGGCTAATGAAAAACTGTTTTTT.

This chain connects TRBV7-2 to TRBJ1-5; TRBD1 matches at 9 bases. Germline CDR1 SGHTA, CDR2 FQGNSA. V was pared by 5 bases and J by 1 base, with 3 bases of the junction left unmatched. This CDR3 region has 15 residues. CDR3 sequence reads: CASSLGQGSNQPQHF. Written as DNA, the CDR3 is TGTGCCAGCAGCCTGGGACAGGGAAGCAATCAGCCCCAGCATTTT.

The CDR3 DNA is TGTGCCAGCAGCTTAGACAGAACGGTAACCTACAATGAGCAGTTCTTC. It specifies CASSLDRTVTYNEQFF. V is TRBV11-1 and J is TRBJ2-1; D gene unclear. Germline CDR1 and CDR2: SGHAT and FQDESV (reference sequence). V was clipped by 1 base and J by 2 bases, with 12 bases between them. This CDR3 spans 16 amino acids.

This chain joins TRBV30 and TRBJ2-5; 12 positions match TRBD2. In germline, CDR1 is GTSNPN, CDR2 SVGIG (reference sequence). The CDR3 spans 15 residues. The trim removed 4 bases at V and 4 bases at J, leaving 7 bases unmatched. This CDR3 is CAWTLLAGGGETQYF. CDR3 nucleotide sequence: TGTGCCTGGACTCTACTAGCGGGAGGTGGAGAGACCCAGTACTTC.

This chain connects TRBV18 to TRBJ1-2, with 7 bases identical to TRBD1. Germline CDR1 KGHSH, CDR2 LQKENI. The V segment lost 2 bases and the J segment 4 bases; nucleotides outside the gene matches: 10. The CDR3 has 16 residues. CDR3 nucleotides: TGTGCCAGCTCACCAGGCAGGGGGAGTCGGGGCTATGGCTACACCTTC. Amino acids: CASSPGRGSRGYGYTF.

The V and J genes are TRBV7-2 and TRBJ2-3; 10 bases are shared with TRBD2. The CDR3 totals 17 residues. The germline CDR1 and CDR2 sequences are SGHTA and FQGNSA. The ends lost 5 bases at V and 0 bases at J; junction bases unmatched: 8. CDR3 residues: CASSTRAGGPSTDTQYF. In DNA form, the CDR3 reads TGTGCCAGCAGCACGAGAGCGGGGGGGCCCAGCACAGATACGCAGTATTTT.

The genes are TRBV7-3 and TRBJ2-1; 9 bases are a match to TRBD2. CDR3 size: 18 residues. Germline V CDR1 and CDR2: SGHTA, FQGTGA. The V and J ends lost 2 bases and 4 bases, in that order; junction bases with no gene match: 12. CDR3 bases: TGTGCCAGCAGCTTATCTGCTAGCGGGAACCCTATATACAATGAGCAGTTCTTC. This gives the protein CASSLSASGNPIYNEQFF. Full variable domain (remainder filled in from reference TRBV7-3 and TRBJ2-1): GAGVSQTPSNKVTEKGKYVELRCDPISGHTALYWYRQSLGQGPEFLIYFQGTGAADDSGLPNDRFFAVRPEGSVSTLKIQRTERGDSAVYLCASSLSASGNPIYNEQFFGPGTRLTVL.

This clone was observed once. The rearrangement links TRBV28 to TRBJ2-3, with TRBD1 matching over 9 bases. This CDR3 is 15 amino acids long. With V trimmed by 4 bases and J by 8 bases, 10 bases remained unmatched. From germline, CDR1 is MDHEN and CDR2 SYDVKM. CDR3: CASSSGTGLFGTQYF. The CDR3 bases are TGTGCCAGCAGTTCCGGGACAGGGTTATTCGGTACGCAGTATTTT.

The chain joins TRBV14 to TRBJ1-1, with a possible D match to TRBD1 (6 bases). The V gene lost 0 bases and the J gene lost 5 bases, with 13 bases spanning the gap. The CDR3 totals 15 residues. CDR1 is SGHDN and CDR2 is FVKESK in the germline V gene. The CDR3 loop is CASSQEMQGRTEAFF. CDR3 nucleotides: TGTGCCAGCAGCCAAGAAATGCAGGGGCGGACTGAAGCTTTCTTT.

This clone was recorded a few times. V gene TRBV7-9 combines with J gene TRBJ1-2; 8 positions match TRBD1. This CDR3 spans 16 amino acids. J was trimmed by 2 bases and V by 3 bases; bases with no gene match: 8. Looked up from germline, CDR1 is SEHNR and CDR2 is FQNEAQ (reference sequence). Here the CDR3 DNA reads TGTGCCAGCAGCTTCGTTTGGGACAGGTCGAACTATGGCTACACCTTC. Its translation: CASSFVWDRSNYGYTF.

The chain carries TRBV10-2 and TRBJ1-2; D possibly corresponds to TRBD1 (5 bases). The V end was cut by 3 bases, the J end by 6 bases, with 23 bases between. The germline V gene has CDR1 WSHSY and CDR2 SAAADI. There are 17 residues in the CDR3. The CDR3 here is CASSDAGTRTAINGYTF. For the CDR3, the DNA is TGCGCCAGCAGTGATGCCGGGACTAGGACGGCCATAAATGGCTACACCTTC.